The T cell receptor (beta chain) described here comes from a study of blood T cell repertoires in COVID-19. Study-wide context: The analysed material was cDNA or gDNA that came from T cells, B-cell-depleted T cells, or PBMCs.

Some clones are missing from TCRdb's copy, which holds only in-frame ones; the method was immunoSEQ multiplex PCR. This table has about 130,000 clones, approximately 85% appearing once. This clone appeared once. Different DNA sequences within this sample yield the same CDR3. The CDR3 is made up of 13 amino acids. Germline V CDR1 and CDR2: KGHSH, LQKENI. The V end was cut by 2 bases, the J end by 6 bases, with 10 bases between. This rearrangement joins TRBV18 to TRBJ1-1; TRBD1 is a possible D gene (5 bases). Material: peripheral blood. The TCR sequence derives from an elderly man with active or convalescent COVID-19. The CDR3 DNA follows: TGTGCCAGCTCACCAGGTCAAGGGGCTGAAGCTTTCTTT. Protein: CASSPGQGAEAFF.